These 10 T cell receptor beta chains were sequenced from one sample in a study of T cells after yellow fever vaccination. One entry per CDR3 protein results from TCRdb running MiXCR on the 5' RACE reads. Here the sample spans some 350,000 distinct CDR3 sequences, roughly 6.2% being singletons. Material: PBMCs, obtained 5 days after the yellow fever booster vaccination. These receptors were taken from a man aged 25 to 45 who received the YFV17D yellow fever vaccine.

The gene calls are TRBV5-5 and TRBJ2-7, with D perhaps TRBD2 (6 bases). CDR1 and CDR2 from the germline V gene are SGHKS and YYEKEE (reference sequence). The CDR3 length is 13 residues. V lost 4 bases, J lost 1 base, and 9 bases lay in between. CDR3 amino acids: CASSGGMSYEQYF. The CDR3 DNA sequence: TGTGCCAGCAGCGGGGGGATGTCCTACGAGCAGTACTTC.

This clonotype was counted at least ten times. The chain uses TRBV14 and TRBJ2-3; 8 positions agree with TRBD1. The CDR3 length is 15 residues. Germline V gene data show CDR1 as SGHDN and CDR2 as FVKESK. The J segment lost 0 bases and the V segment lost 2 bases, leaving 1 base of the junction unmatched. CDR3 in DNA: TGTGCCAGCAGCCAATGGACAGGGAGCACAGATACGCAGTATTTT. This translates into CASSQWTGSTDTQYF.

Ten or more counts support this clonotype. The chain uses TRBV10-3 and TRBJ1-1, with D possibly TRBD1 on 6 matching bases. V was cut by 4 bases and J by 5 bases, with 11 bases left in between. The germline V gene has CDR1 ENHRY and CDR2 SYGVKD. There are 13 residues in the CDR3. CDR3 coding DNA: TGTGCCATCAGTGCCAAAGGACAGACTGAAGCTTTCTTT. Encoded protein: CAISAKGQTEAFF.

This clonotype was seen at least ten times. The V and J genes are TRBV5-1 and TRBJ2-1; 11 nucleotides agree with TRBD2. V was clipped by 4 bases and J by 7 bases; unmatched bases: 7. Germline CDR1 reads SGHRS; CDR2 reads YFSETQ. This CDR3 has 15 residues. CDR3 in DNA: TGCGCCAGCAGCATTAGCGGGAGGGCCCGGAATGAGCAGTTCTTC. Its translation: CASSISGRARNEQFF.

The sample holds a few counts of this clonotype. The gene calls are TRBV5-1 and TRBJ2-1, with TRBD2 identical over 9 bases. After removal of 4 bases from V and 0 bases from J, the junction contained 8 bases not matched to a gene. CDR1 and CDR2 from the germline V gene are SGHRS and YFSETQ. The length of the CDR3 is 17 residues. The CDR3 is CASSTTSGASSYNEQFF. The CDR3 coding sequence is TGCGCCAGCAGCACGACTAGCGGAGCGAGCTCCTACAATGAGCAGTTCTTC.

This clonotype has at least ten counts. This chain uses TRBV5-5 with TRBJ2-7; D not certain. This CDR3 has 11 residues. The germline V and J ends were trimmed by 0 bases and 6 bases, with 4 bases remaining between them. Germline V gene sequence: CDR1 SGHKS, CDR2 YYEKEE (reference sequence). CDR3 residues: CASSLELEQYF. In nucleotides, the CDR3 is TGTGCCAGCAGCTTGGAGCTCGAGCAGTACTTC.

This rearrangement joins TRBV6-1 to TRBJ2-2; TRBD2 aligns across 13 bases. In germline, CDR1 is MNHNS, CDR2 SASEGT. J lost 4 bases, V lost 6 bases, and 5 bases had no gene match. The CDR3 runs 16 residues. CDR3 amino acids: CASRTGLAGSTGELFF. For the CDR3, the DNA is TGTGCCAGCAGGACGGGACTAGCGGGATCCACCGGGGAGCTGTTTTTT.

This clonotype appeared many times. V is TRBV29-1 and J is TRBJ2-3; D ambiguous. Trimming stripped 3 bases from V and 6 bases from J, with 7 bases between. The CDR3 runs to 11 residues. Germline-derived CDR1 and CDR2 are SQVTM and ANQGSEA. The CDR3 region is CSVDTADTQYF. The CDR3 DNA reads as TGCAGCGTTGACACGGCCGATACGCAGTATTTT.

This clonotype has at least ten counts. The chain recombines TRBV25-1 with TRBJ2-7, with TRBD2 matching 8 bases. Unmatched junction bases numbered 16, after V lost 5 bases and J lost 4 bases. The CDR3 sequence is 17 residues long. Germline loops: CDR1 MGHDK, CDR2 SYGVNS. The CDR3 DNA follows: TGTGCCAGCAGTCCCCCCCCGGGGGGCGGGGGGAATTACGAGCAGTACTTC. Protein product: CASSPPPGGGGNYEQYF.

Many counts were recorded for this clonotype. V gene TRBV3-1 combines with J gene TRBJ2-1; possible D gene TRBD2, 5 bases. Trimming shortened V by 5 bases and J by 16 bases, and 12 bases separated the two germline ends. The CDR3 covers 10 residues. Germline CDR1 is LGHDT and CDR2 is YNNKEL (reference sequence). The CDR3 loop is CASSGRTLFF. The CDR3 nucleotides read TGTGCCAGCAGCGGGCGGACTTTATTCTTC.